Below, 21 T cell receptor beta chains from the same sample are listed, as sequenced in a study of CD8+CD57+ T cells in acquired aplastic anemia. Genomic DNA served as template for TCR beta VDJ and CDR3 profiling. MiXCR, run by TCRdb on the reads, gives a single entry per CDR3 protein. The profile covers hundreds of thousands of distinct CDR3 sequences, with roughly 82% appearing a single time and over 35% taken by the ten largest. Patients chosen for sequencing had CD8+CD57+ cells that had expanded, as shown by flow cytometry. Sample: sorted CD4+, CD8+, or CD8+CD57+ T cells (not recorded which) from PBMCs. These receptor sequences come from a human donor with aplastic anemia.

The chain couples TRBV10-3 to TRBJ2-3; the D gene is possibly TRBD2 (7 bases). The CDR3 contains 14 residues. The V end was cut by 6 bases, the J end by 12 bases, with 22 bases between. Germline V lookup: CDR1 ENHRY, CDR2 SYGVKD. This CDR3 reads CAIRVTGGQATQYF. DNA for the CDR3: TGTGCCATCAGGGTCACGGGGGGCCAAGCGACCCAGTATTTT.

CDR3 loop: CASGDPSTDTQQFF. Here the CDR3 DNA reads TGTGCCAGCGGCGACCCTAGCACAGATACGCAGCAGTTCTTC. The chain employs TRBV2 and TRBJ2-1, with TRBD2 as a possible D gene (5 bases). The V and J ends lost 8 bases and 11 bases respectively, with 22 bases between them. Germline lookup yields CDR1 SNHLY and CDR2 FYNNEI. The CDR3 has 14 amino acids.

In nucleotides, the CDR3 is TGTGCCAGCAGCACGGGTGGGAGTCCCGATACGCAGTATTTT. This translates into CASSTGGSPDTQYF. J is TRBJ2-3 and V is TRBV5-6; D is perhaps TRBD2 (5 bases). Germline assignment: CDR1 SGHDT and CDR2 YYEEEE. Trimming removed 4 bases from V and 6 bases from J, with 15 bases in between. The CDR3 runs 14 residues.

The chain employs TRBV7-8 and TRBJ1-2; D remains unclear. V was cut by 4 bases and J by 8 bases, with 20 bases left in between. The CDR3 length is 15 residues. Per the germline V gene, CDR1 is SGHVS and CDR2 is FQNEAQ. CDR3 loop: CASSWGGGSNSGYTF. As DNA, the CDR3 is TGTGCCAGCAGCTGGGGTGGAGGTTCAAATTCGGGCTACACCTTC.

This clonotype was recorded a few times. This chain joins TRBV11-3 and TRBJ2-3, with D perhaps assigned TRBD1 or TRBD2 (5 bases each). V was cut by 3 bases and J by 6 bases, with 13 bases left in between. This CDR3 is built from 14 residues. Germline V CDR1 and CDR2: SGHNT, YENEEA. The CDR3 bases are TGTGCCAGCAGCTTTGATCCGGGACCCGATACGCAGTATTTT. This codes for CASSFDPGPDTQYF.

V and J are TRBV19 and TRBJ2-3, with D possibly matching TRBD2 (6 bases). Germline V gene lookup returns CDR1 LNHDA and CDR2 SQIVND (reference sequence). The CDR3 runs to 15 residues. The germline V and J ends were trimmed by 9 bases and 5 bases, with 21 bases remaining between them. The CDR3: CASSLVPGSGDTQYF. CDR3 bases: TGTGCCAGCAGCTTAGTACCCGGGAGCGGAGATACGCAGTATTTT.

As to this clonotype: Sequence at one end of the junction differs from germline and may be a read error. CDR3 amino acids: CASSVGNQPHHYF. The DNA for the CDR3 is TGTGCCAGCAGCGTAGGTAATCAGCCACACCACTATTTT. The chain employs TRBV7-9 and TRBJ1-6; no clear D gene. Germline CDR1 SEHNR, CDR2 FQNEAQ (reference sequence). This CDR3 contains 13 residues.

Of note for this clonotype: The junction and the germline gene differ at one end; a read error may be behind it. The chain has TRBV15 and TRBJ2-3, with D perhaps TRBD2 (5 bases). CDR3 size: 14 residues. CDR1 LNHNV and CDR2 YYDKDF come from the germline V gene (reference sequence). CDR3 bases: TGTGCCAGTAGCATAGGCGGCGAGGGAGATACGCAGTACTTT. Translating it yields CASSIGGEGDTQYF.

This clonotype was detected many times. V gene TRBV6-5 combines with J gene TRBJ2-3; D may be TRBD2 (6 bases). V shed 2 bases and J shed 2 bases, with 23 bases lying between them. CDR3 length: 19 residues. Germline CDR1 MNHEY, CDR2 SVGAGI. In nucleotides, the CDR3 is TGTGCCAGCAGTTACCCCCTACCTCATAGCGGAGGAATCACAGATACGCAGTATTTT. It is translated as CASSYPLPHSGGITDTQYF.

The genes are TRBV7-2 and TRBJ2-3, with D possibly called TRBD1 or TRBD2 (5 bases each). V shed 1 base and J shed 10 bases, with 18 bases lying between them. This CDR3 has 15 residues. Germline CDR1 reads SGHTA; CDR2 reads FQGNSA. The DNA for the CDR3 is TGTGCCAGCAGCTTAGGGGGCGGGCCCGATGCGCCGCAGTATTTT. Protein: CASSLGGGPDAPQYF.

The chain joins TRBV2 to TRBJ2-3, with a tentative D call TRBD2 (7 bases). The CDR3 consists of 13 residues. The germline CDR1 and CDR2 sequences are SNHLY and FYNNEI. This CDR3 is CCSGDGGSDTQYF. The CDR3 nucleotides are TGTTGCAGCGGGGACGGGGGCTCAGATACGCAGTATTTT. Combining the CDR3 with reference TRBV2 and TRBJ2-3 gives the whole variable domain EPEVTQTPSHQVTQMGQEVILRCVPISNHLYFYWYRQILGQKVEFLVSFYNNEISEKSEIFDDQFSVERPDGSNFTLKIRSTKLEDSAMYFCCSGDGGSDTQYFGPGTRLTVL.

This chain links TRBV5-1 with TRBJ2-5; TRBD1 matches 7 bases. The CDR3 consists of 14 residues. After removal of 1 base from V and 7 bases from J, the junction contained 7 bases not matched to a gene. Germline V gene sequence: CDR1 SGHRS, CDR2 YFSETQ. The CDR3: CASSLTGEYGTQYF. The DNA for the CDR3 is TGCGCCAGCAGCTTGACAGGGGAGTATGGGACCCAGTACTTC.

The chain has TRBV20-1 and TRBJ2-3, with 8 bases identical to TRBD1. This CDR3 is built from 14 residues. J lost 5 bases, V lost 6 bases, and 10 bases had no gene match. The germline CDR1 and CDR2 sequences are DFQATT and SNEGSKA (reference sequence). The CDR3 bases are TGCAGTGCAAACTACAGGGGGACTGAAGATACGCAGTATTTT. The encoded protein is CSANYRGTEDTQYF.

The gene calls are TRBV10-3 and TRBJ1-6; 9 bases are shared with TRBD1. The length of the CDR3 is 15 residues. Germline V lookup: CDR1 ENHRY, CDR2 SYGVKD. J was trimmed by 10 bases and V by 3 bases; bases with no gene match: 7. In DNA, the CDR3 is TGTGCCATCAGTGATGTTGGGACAGGGAACTCACCCCTCCACTTT. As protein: CAISDVGTGNSPLHF.

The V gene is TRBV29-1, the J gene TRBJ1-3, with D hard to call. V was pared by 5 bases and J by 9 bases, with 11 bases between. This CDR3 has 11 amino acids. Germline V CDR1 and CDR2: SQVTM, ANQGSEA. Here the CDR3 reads CSVSSMGTIYF. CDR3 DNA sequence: TGCAGCGTTTCGTCCATGGGCACCATATATTTT.

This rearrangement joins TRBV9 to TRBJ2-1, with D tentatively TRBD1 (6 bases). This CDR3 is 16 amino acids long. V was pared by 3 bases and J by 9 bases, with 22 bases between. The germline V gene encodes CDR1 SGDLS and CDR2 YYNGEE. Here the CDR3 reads CASSEGWTDNTGEQFF. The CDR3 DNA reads TGTGCCAGCAGCGAGGGGTGGACAGATAACACCGGTGAGCAGTTCTTC. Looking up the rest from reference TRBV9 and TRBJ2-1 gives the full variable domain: DSGVTQTPKHLITATGQRVTLRCSPRSGDLSVYWYQQSLDQGLQFLIQYYNGEERAKGNILERFSAQQFPDLHSELNLSSLELGDSALYFCASSEGWTDNTGEQFFGPGTRLTVL.

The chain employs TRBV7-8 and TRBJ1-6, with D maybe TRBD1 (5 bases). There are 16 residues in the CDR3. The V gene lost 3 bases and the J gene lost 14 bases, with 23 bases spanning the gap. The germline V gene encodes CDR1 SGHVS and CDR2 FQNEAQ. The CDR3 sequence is CASSLAGGPDTPSLHF. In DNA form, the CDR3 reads TGTGCCAGCAGCTTGGCGGGGGGTCCCGATACGCCATCCCTCCACTTT.

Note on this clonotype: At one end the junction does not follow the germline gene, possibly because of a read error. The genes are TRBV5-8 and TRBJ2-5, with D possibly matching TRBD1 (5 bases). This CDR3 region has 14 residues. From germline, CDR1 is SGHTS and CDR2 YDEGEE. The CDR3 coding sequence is TGTGCCACCAGCAGGGCTTACAGCCAAGAGACCCAGTACTTC. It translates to CATSRAYSQETQYF.

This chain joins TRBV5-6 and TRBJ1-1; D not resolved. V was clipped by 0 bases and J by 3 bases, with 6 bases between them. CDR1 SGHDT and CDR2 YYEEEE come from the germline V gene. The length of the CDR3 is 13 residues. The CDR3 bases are TGTGCCAGCAGCTTGGCAGTGGACACTGAAGCTTTCTTT. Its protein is CASSLAVDTEAFF.

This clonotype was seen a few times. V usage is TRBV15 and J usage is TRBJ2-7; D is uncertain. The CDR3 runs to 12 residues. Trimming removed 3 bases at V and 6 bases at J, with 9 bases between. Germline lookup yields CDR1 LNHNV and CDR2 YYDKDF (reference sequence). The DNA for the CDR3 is TGTGCCACCAGCAGGTCGTCGGGCGAGCAGTACGTC. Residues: CATSRSSGEQYV.

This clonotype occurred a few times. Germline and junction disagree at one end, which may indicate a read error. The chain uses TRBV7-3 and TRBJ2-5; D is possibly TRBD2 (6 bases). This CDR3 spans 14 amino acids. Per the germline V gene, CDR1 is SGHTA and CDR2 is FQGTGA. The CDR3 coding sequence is TGTGCCAGCAGCATCGGCGGAGGCGGGGTAGATACGCAGTTC. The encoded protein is CASSIGGGGVDTQF. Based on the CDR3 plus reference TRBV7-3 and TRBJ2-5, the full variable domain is GAGVSQTPSNKVTEKGKYVELRCDPISGHTALYWYRQSLGQGPEFLIYFQGTGAADDSGLPNDRFFAVRPEGSVSTLKIQRTERGDSAVYLCASSIGGGGVDTQFGPGTRLLVL.